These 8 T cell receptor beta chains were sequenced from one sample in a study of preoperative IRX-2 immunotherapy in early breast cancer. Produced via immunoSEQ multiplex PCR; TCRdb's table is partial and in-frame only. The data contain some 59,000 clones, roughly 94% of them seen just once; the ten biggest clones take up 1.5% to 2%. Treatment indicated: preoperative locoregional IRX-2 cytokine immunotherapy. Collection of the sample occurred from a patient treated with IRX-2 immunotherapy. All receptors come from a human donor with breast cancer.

The CDR3 DNA is TGTGCCAGCAGCTTAGAATTCGGGGACCGTACTAATGAAAAACTGTTTTTT. It codes for CASSLEFGDRTNEKLFF. The J gene is TRBJ1-4, the V gene TRBV11-2; weak D call: TRBD1 (5 bases). The CDR3 runs to 17 residues. CDR1 SGHAT and CDR2 FQNNGV come from the germline V gene. V was shortened by 0 bases and J by 2 bases, with 13 bases between the two germline ends.

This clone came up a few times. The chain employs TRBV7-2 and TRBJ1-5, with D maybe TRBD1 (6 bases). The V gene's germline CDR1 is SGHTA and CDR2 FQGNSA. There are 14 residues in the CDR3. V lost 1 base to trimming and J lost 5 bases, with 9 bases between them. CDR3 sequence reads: CASSLVAGDQPQHF. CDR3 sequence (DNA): TGTGCCAGCAGCTTAGTGGCAGGGGATCAGCCCCAGCATTTT.

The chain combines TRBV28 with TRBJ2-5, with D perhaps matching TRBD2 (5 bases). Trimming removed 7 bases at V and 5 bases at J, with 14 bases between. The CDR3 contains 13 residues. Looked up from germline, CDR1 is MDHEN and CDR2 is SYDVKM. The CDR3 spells CASTMRAKETQYF. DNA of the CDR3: TGTGCCAGCACAATGAGGGCAAAGGAGACCCAGTACTTC. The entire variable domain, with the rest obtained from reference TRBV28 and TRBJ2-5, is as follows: DVKVTQSSRYLVKRTGEKVFLECVQDMDHENMFWYRQDPGLGLRLIYFSYDVKMKEKGDIPEGYSVSREKKERFSLILESASTNQTSMYLCASTMRAKETQYFGPGTRLLVL.

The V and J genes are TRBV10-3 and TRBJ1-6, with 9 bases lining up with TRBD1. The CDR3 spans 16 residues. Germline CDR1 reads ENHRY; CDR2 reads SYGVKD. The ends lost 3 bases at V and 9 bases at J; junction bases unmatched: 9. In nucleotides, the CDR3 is TGTGCCATCAGTGACTACGGGACAGGGTTGGGTTCACCCCTCCACTTT. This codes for CAISDYGTGLGSPLHF.

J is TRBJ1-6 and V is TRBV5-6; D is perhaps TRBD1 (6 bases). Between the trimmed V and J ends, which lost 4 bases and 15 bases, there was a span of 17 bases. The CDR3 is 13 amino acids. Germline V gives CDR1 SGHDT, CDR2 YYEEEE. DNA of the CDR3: TGTGCCAGCAGCCCCGGACAGACCAGGGGCCTCCACTTT. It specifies CASSPGQTRGLHF.

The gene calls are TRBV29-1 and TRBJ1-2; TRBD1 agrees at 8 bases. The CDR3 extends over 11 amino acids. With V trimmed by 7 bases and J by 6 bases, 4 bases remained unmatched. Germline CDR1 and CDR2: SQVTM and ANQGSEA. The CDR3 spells CSADRANGYTF. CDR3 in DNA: TGCAGCGCGGACAGGGCGAATGGCTACACCTTC.

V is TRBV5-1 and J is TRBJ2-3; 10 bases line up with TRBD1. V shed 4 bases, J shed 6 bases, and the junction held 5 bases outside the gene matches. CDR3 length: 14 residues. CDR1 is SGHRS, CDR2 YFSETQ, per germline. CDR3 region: CASSRDRGSDTQYF. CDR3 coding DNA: TGCGCCAGCAGCAGGGACAGGGGTAGCGATACGCAGTATTTT.

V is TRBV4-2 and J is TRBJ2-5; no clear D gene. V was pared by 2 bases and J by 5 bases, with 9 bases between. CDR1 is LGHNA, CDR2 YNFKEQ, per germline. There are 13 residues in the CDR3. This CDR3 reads CASSQRVFETQYF. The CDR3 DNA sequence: TGTGCCAGCAGCCAAAGGGTATTCGAGACCCAGTACTTC.